At least ten counts were recorded for the clone carrying this T cell receptor (beta chain). The antigen is undetermined. Using RNA transcripts as the source, TCR beta CDR3 regions were amplified. Initially, a first-round RT-PCR of the TCR CDR3 employed the HTBI primer set. TCRdb fed the multiplex PCR reads into MiXCR, producing one record per CDR3 protein. The data show a few hundred thousand distinct CDR3 sequences, around 16% seen once. This entry is derived from a study of T cells in Graves' hyperthyroidism and ophthalmopathy. The study, taken as a whole, reports: A median around 6.8 months before onset, the model predicted ophthalmopathy. Stable hyperthyroidism was told apart from ophthalmopathy by a model built on 13 V-J features.

The sample consisted of blood. This clonotype was obtained from a woman younger than 30 with Graves' hyperthyroidism.

CDR3 coding DNA: TGTGCCACCAGCAGGGAGACCTGGGGCACTAATGAAAAACTGTTTTTT. Translation gives CATSRETWGTNEKLFF. The chain employs TRBV15 and TRBJ1-4, with a possible D match to TRBD1 (5 bases). V was cut by 3 bases and J by 2 bases, with 13 bases left in between. Germline loops: CDR1 LNHNV, CDR2 YYDKDF (reference sequence). The CDR3 is made up of 16 amino acids.